This T cell receptor (beta chain) stems from a study of response to subunit inactivated influenza vaccine. Points from the study as a whole: There was a suggestion from the authors that each seasonal influenza vaccination recruits few new T cells.

This clonotype has ten or more counts. Its specificity is not known. The CDR3 covers 13 residues. The ends lost 3 bases at V and 10 bases at J; junction bases unmatched: 4. Germline V gives CDR1 LGHNA, CDR2 YSLEER. Each CDR3 protein gets one entry after TCRdb re-called the RT-PCR reads with MiXCR. The table lists roughly 650,000 distinct CDR3 sequences, roughly 14% of them singletons. The V and J genes are TRBV4-3 and TRBJ2-1; TRBD1 aligns across 9 bases. This specimen consisted of PBMCs from blood, obtained about 11 days after vaccination. The clonotype was recovered from a man aged 50 to 60 who received an inactivated influenza vaccine. CDR3 nucleotides: TGCGCCAGCAGCCAGGGACAGGGAAGAGAGCAGTTCTTC. It translates to CASSQGQGREQFF.